This TCR beta chain was profiled in a study of vaccination and CD4 T cells after COVID-19. This clonotype was detected only a few times. Its specificity is not known. Treatment in this sample: roughly 10-day PBMC culture with coronavirus spike peptide pools or control peptides (ViraFEST assay). Researchers collected the unexposed donor's CD4+ T cells before the COVID-19 pandemic (2011-2018). The study sequenced cultured CD4+ T cell DNA using the Oncomine TCR Beta short-read assay. Genomic DNA was taken out of cultured CD4+ T cells by extraction. TCRdb re-called the PCR reads with MiXCR, one entry per CDR3 protein. The sample lists 9,000 to 13,000 distinct CDR3 sequences; about a third were seen once. Trimming pared 6 bases from V and 2 bases from J, leaving 5 bases between. The CDR3 loop spans 12 amino acids. Germline V gives CDR1 SGHDN, CDR2 FVKESK.

The receptor's source is a human donor in good health. What was sequenced was CD4+ T cells from blood, cultured in vitro. This chain joins TRBV14 and TRBJ1-5; D not resolved. The CDR3 loop is CASSKGNQPQHF. The CDR3 DNA sequence: TGTGCCAGCAGTAAGGGCAATCAGCCCCAGCATTTT.